This is a list of T cell receptor beta chains from one sample in a study of cytomegalovirus exposure and HLA in healthy donors. TCRdb's copy holds only in-frame clones and misses some; the assay was immunoSEQ multiplex PCR. This table holds about 190,000 clones, roughly 70% found once. The sample consisted of PBMCs. The receptor set was obtained from a woman younger than 45 in good health and CMV-seronegative. CDR3s include the opening cysteine and the closing phenylalanine or tryptophan. D genes are given only for firm matches. Size tells how often a clone was seen (once, few, many) or the class of an expanded clone, and some rows leave it out.

V gene	clone size	D gene	J gene	CDR3 protein	CDR3 DNA
TRBV2	-	-	TRBJ2-3	CATTGHTTDTQYF	TGTGCCACAACGGGACATACCACAGATACGCAGTATTTT
TRBV20-1	once	-	TRBJ1-5	CSGGGNQPQHF	TGCAGTGGCGGTGGCAATCAGCCCCAGCATTTT
TRBV21-1	-	-	TRBJ2-7	CASSKPLGTSGKGYEQYF	TGTGCCAGCAGCAAACCCCTTGGGACTAGCGGGAAAGGGTACGAGCAGTACTTC
TRBV11-2	once	TRBD2	TRBJ2-7	CASSTLAGGRSEQYF	TGTGCCAGCAGCACCCTAGCGGGGGGGCGTAGCGAGCAGTACTTC
TRBV13	-	-	TRBJ2-7	CASSLEPYEQYF	TGTGCCAGCAGCTTAGAGCCCTACGAGCAGTACTTC
TRBV25-1	few	-	TRBJ2-7	CASSPRGTPKDYEQYF	TGTGCCAGCAGTCCCCGGGGGACCCCGAAGGATTACGAGCAGTACTTC
TRBV7-2	-	-	TRBJ2-1	CASSYYLSGEQFF	TGTGCCAGCAGCTACTACCTAAGCGGTGAGCAGTTCTTC
TRBV18	few	-	TRBJ2-3	CASSPEWLLTDTQYF	TGTGCCAGCTCACCCGAATGGTTACTCACAGATACGCAGTATTTT
TRBV2	-	TRBD1	TRBJ2-7	CASRPGQGAYEQYF	TGTGCCAGCAGACCGGGACAGGGGGCCTACGAGCAGTACTTC
TRBV7-9	once	-	TRBJ1-2	CASSSQIRVRGVNYGYTF	TGTGCCAGCAGCTCCCAAATTAGGGTTCGGGGGGTTAACTATGGCTACACCTTC
TRBV5-8	few	TRBD1	TRBJ1-2	CASTRGLDDGYTF	TGTGCCAGCACCAGGGGGCTTGACGATGGCTACACCTTC
TRBV4-1	-	TRBD2	TRBJ2-3	CASSQKRLAGPAASTDTQYF	TGCGCCAGCAGCCAAAAGAGACTAGCGGGCCCAGCTGCTAGCACAGATACGCAGTATTTT
TRBV5-6	-	TRBD1	TRBJ1-2	CASSLPPGTGDNHYGYTF	TGTGCCAGCAGCTTGCCTCCCGGGACAGGGGACAACCACTATGGCTACACCTTC
TRBV6-1	-	TRBD1	TRBJ1-2	CASSASGGAEGYTF	TGTGCCAGCAGTGCCTCAGGGGGCGCGGAGGGCTACACCTTC
TRBV30	few	TRBD1	TRBJ2-7	CAWSAGQGWYEQYF	TGTGCCTGGAGTGCAGGACAGGGATGGTACGAGCAGTACTTC
TRBV6-1	-	TRBD1	TRBJ2-7	CASSERQGSYEQYF	TGTGCCAGCAGTGAAAGACAGGGGAGTTACGAGCAGTACTTC
TRBV6-1	-	-	TRBJ2-7	CASSEKVLASFGSYEQYF	TGTGCCAGCAGTGAAAAGGTATTGGCTAGTTTCGGCTCCTACGAGCAGTACTTC
TRBV2	-	TRBD1	TRBJ1-5	CASSEYDRVKQPQHF	TGTGCCAGCAGTGAGTACGACAGGGTTAAGCAGCCCCAGCATTTT
TRBV5-1	-	-	TRBJ2-1	CASSTQGQPNNEQFF	TGCGCCAGCAGCACCCAGGGGCAACCTAACAATGAGCAGTTCTTC
TRBV7-3	-	TRBD1	TRBJ1-2	CASSLARGDNYGYTF	TGTGCCAGCAGCTTGGCCAGGGGGGATAACTATGGCTACACCTTC
TRBV2	-	TRBD1	TRBJ1-5	CASSEDRARNQPQHF	TGTGCCAGCAGTGAGGACAGGGCGAGGAATCAGCCCCAGCATTTT
TRBV7-2	-	TRBD1	TRBJ2-5	CASSPTGVETQYF	TGTGCCAGCAGCCCTACAGGGGTCGAGACCCAGTACTTC
TRBV21-1	-	-	TRBJ2-3	CASSIGESADTQYF	TGTGCCAGCAGCATAGGGGAAAGCGCAGATACGCAGTATTTT
TRBV28	few	-	TRBJ2-3	CASSFGRRTDTQYF	TGTGCCAGCAGTTTCGGTCGTCGGACAGATACGCAGTATTTT
TRBV6-5	-	TRBD1	TRBJ1-5	CASSWDSTYFGQPQHF	TGTGCCAGCAGTTGGGACAGCACCTATTTCGGTCAGCCCCAGCATTTT
TRBV7-3	-	-	TRBJ2-3	CASSPPSGDTQYF	TGTGCCAGCAGCCCCCCGTCAGGGGATACGCAGTATTTT
TRBV19	-	-	TRBJ1-1	CASSPRVETEAFF	TGTGCCAGTAGTCCCCGGGTGGAGACTGAAGCTTTCTTT
TRBV4-1	-	TRBD1	TRBJ1-4	CASSQADRVEKLFF	TGCGCCAGCAGCCAAGCCGACAGGGTTGAAAAACTGTTTTTT
TRBV10-2	-	-	TRBJ2-3	CASNERGTWTDTQYF	TGCGCCAGCAACGAGAGGGGGACATGGACAGATACGCAGTATTTT
TRBV5-6	-	TRBD2	TRBJ2-7	CASSSGLAPYEQYF	TGTGCCAGCAGCTCGGGACTAGCTCCCTACGAGCAGTACTTC
TRBV6-4	few	TRBD2	TRBJ2-3	CASSESRGGRDTQYF	TGTGCCAGCAGTGAATCACGGGGGGGCCGGGATACGCAGTATTTT
TRBV5-1	-	TRBD2	TRBJ2-3	CASSTGTSGGTDTQYF	TGCGCCAGCAGCACCGGGACTAGCGGGGGCACAGATACGCAGTATTTT
TRBV18	-	-	TRBJ2-1	CASSPRGEQFF	TGTGCCAGCTCACCGAGAGGTGAGCAGTTCTTC
TRBV5-4	-	-	TRBJ2-7	CASSLGAFNEQYF	TGTGCCAGCAGCTTGGGGGCATTTAACGAGCAGTACTTC
TRBV18	-	-	TRBJ2-5	CASSPNAGETQYF	TGTGCCAGCTCACCAAACGCGGGCGAGACCCAGTACTTC